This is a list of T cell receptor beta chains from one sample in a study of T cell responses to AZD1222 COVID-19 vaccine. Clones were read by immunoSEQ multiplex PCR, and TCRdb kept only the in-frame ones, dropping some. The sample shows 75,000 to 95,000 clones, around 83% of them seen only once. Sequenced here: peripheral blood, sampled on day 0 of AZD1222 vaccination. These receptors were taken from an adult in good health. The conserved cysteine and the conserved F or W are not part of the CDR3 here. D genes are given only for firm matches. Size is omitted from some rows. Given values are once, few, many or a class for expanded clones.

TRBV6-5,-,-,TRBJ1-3,ASSYSSNSGNTIY
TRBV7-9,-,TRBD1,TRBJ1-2,ASSLGHRGRDGYT
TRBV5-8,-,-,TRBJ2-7,ASSGGAGYEQY
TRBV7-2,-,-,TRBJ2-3,ASSQSPDTDTQY
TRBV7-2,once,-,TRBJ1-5,ASSPDSFNQPQH
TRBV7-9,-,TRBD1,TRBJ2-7,ASSHLRTGAYEQY
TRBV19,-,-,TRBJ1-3,ASSTDWAGNTIY
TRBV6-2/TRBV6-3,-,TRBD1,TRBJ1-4,ASSQGTGTTEEKLF
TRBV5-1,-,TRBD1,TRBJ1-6,ASRTGDSPLH
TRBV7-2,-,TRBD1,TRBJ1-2,ASSPDRDRGGT
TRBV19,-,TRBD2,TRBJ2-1,ASSIHPSGLGLPRAYNEQF
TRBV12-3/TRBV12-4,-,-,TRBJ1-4,ASTGGSGEKLF
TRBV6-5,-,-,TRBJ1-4,ASSYRTNEKLF
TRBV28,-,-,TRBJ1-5,ASSPGTRLEPQH
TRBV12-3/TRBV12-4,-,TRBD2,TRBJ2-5,ASSYARGDQY
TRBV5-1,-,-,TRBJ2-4,ASSSSGQESNIQY
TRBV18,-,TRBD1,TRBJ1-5,ASSPRDSSNQPQH
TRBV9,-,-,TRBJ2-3,ASSVRPALDTQY
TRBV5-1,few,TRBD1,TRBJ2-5,ASSSLTGGLETQY
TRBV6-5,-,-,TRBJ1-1,ASSRQVRTEAF
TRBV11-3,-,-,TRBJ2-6,ASSQGGAGANVLT
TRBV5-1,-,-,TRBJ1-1,ASSLVGATEAF
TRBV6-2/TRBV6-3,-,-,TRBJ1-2,ASSYFRVDGYT
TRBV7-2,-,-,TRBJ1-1,ASSLGRRIEAF
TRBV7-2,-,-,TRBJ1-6,ASSLAGQLNSPLH
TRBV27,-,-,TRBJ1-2,ASSSPGAPDYGYT
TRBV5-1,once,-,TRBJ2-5,ASSSGATGFGETQY
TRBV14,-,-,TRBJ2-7,ASSQDLLVTSSQQY
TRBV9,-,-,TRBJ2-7,ASSVSMGADEQY
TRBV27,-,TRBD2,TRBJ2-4,ASSLSPSGGAKNIQY
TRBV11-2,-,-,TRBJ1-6,ASTPVGRGSPLH
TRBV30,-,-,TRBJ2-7,ANHYEQY
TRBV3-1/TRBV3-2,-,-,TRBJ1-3,ASRFTGGGNTIY
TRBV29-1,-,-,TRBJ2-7,SVESRGYEQY
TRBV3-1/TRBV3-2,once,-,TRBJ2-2,ASSPLRGRGELF
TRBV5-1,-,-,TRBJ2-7,ASSLAYGSYEQY
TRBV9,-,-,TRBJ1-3,ASSAERGVAGNTIY
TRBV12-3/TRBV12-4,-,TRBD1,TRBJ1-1,ASSPRGGFKAF
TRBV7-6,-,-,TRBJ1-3,ASSLDRVVRNTIY
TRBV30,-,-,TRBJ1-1,AWTRGILNTEAF
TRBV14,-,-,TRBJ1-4,ASSQGVGTMNEKLF
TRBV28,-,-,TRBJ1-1,ASSLGNEAF
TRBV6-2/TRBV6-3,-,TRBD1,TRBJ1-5,ASSPGTGMYQPQH
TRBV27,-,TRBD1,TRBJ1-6,ASRGQGATHSPLH
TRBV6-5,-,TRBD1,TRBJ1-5,ASSYDRALNQPQH
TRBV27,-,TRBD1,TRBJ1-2,ASSPLRGQGTYGYT
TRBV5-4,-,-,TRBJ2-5,ASSAPGSRQETQY
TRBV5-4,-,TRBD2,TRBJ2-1,ASSLKAGGPYNEQF
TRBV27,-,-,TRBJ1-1,ASSLSGSPGTEAF
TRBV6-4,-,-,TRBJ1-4,ARQGGNEKLF
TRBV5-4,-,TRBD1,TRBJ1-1,ASSDRVMNTEAF
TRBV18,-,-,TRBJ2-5,ASSPRDGQETQY
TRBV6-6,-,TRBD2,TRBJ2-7,ASRRDGGAVNEQY
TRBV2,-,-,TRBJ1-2,ASSEGGTSSGNYGYT
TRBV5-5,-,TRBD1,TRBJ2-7,ASSSGTALSYEQY
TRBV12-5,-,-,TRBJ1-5,ASGLVHRRSNQPQH
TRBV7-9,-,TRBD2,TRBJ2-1,ASRTSGGYEQF
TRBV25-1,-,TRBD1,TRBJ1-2,ASSELDRLYGYT